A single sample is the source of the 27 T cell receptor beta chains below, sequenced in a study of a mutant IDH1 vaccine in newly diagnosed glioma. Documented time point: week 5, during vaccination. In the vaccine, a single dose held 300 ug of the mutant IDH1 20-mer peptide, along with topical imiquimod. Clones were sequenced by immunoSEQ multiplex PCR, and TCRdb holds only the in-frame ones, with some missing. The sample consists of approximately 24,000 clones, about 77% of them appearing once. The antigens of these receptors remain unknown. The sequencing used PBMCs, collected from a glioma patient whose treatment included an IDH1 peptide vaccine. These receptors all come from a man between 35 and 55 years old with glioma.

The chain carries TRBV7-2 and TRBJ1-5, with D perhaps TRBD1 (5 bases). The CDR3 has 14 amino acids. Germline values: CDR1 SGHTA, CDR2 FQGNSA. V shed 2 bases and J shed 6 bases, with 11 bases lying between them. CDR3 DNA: TGTGCCAGCAGCTTACCGGAGGGGAGTCAGCCCCAGCATTTT. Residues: CASSLPEGSQPQHF. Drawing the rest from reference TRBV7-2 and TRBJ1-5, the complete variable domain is GAGVSQSPSNKVTEKGKDVELRCDPISGHTALYWYRQSLGQGLEFLIYFQGNSAPDKSGLPSDRFSAERTGGSVSTLTIQRTQQEDSAVYLCASSLPEGSQPQHFGDGTRLSIL.

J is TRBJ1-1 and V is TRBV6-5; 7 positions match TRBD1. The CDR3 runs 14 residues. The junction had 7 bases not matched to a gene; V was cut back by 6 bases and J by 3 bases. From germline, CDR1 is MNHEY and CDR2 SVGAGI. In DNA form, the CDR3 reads TGTGCCAGCAGCATAGGGGGCCTCGACACTGAAGCTTTCTTT. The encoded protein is CASSIGGLDTEAFF.

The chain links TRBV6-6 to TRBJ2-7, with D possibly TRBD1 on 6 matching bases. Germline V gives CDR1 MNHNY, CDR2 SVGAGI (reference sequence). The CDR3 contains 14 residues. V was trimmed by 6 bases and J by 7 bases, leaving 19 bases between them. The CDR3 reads CASRPTGTFEEQYF. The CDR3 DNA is TGTGCCAGCAGACCGACAGGCACTTTCGAGGAGCAGTACTTC.

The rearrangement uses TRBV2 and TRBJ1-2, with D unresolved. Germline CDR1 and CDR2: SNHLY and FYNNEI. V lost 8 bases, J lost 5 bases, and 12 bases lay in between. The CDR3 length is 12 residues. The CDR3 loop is CASSRAEYGYTF. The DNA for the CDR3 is TGTGCCAGCTCCCGAGCAGAGTATGGCTACACCTTC.

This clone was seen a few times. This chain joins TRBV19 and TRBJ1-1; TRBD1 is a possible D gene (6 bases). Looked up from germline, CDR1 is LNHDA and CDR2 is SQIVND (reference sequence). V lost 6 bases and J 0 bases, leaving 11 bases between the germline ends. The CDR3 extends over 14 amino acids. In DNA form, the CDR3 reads TGTGCCAGTAGGACAGGCGTCATGAACACTGAAGCTTTCTTT. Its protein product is CASRTGVMNTEAFF.

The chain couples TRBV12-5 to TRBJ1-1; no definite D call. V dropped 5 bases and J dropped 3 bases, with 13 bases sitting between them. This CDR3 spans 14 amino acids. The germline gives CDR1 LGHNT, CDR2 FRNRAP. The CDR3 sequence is CASGPGRLDTEAFF. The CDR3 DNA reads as TGTGCTAGTGGTCCCGGCCGGTTGGACACTGAAGCTTTCTTT.

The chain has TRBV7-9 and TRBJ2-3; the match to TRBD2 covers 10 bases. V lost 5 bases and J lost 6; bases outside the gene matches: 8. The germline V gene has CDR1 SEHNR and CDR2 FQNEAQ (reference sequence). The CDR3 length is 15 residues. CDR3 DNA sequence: TGTGCCAGCAGCCCTAGACTAGCGGGTTCGGATACGCAGTATTTT. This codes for CASSPRLAGSDTQYF.

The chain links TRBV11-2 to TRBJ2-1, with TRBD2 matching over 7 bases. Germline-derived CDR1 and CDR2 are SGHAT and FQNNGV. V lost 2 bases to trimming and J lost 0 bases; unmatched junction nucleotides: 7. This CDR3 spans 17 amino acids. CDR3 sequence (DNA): TGTGCCAGCAGCTTAAGCTCTAGCGGCAGCTCCTACAATGAGCAGTTCTTC. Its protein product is CASSLSSSGSSYNEQFF.

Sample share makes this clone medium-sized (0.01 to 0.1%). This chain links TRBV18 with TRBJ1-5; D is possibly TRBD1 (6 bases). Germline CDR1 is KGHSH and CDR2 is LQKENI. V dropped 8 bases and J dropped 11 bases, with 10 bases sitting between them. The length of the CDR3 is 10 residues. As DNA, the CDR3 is TGTGCCAGCCCCGGACAGTCCCAGCATTTT. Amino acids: CASPGQSQHF.

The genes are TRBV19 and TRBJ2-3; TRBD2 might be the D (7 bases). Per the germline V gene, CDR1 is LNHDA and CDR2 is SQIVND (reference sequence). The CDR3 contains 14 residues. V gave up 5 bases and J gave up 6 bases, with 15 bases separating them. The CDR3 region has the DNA TGTGCCAGTAGTCCAGGACCGGGGGGCGATACGCAGTATTTT. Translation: CASSPGPGGDTQYF.

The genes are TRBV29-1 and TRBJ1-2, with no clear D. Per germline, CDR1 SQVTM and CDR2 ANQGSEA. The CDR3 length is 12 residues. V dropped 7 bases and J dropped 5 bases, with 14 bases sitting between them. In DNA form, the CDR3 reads TGCAGCGCCGACAATAGACGGTATGGCTACACCTTC. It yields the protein CSADNRRYGYTF. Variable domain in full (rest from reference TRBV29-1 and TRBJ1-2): SAVISQKPSRDICQRGTSLTIQCQVDSQVTMMFWYRQQPGQSLTLIATANQGSEATYESGFVIDKFPISRPNLTFSTLTVSNMSPEDSSIYLCSADNRRYGYTFGSGTRLTVV.

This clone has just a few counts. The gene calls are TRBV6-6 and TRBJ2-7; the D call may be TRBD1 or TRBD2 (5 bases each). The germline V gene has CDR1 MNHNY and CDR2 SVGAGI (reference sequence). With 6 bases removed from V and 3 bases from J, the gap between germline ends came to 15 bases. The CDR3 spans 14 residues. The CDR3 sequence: CASSTGPQHYEQYF. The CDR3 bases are TGTGCCAGCAGCACGGGACCTCAACACTACGAGCAGTACTTC.

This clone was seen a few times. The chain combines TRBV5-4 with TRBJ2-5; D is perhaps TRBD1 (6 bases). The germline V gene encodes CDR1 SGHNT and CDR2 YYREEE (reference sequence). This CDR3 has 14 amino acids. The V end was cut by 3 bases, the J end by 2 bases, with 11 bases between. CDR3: CASSYQGTQETQYF. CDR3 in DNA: TGTGCCAGCAGCTATCAGGGGACACAAGAGACCCAGTACTTC.

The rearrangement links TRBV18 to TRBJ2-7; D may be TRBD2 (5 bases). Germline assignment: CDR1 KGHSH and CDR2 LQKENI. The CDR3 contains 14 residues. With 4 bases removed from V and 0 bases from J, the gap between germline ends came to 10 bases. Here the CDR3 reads CASSRTGSSYEQYF. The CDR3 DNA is TGTGCCAGCTCACGGACGGGGAGCTCCTACGAGCAGTACTTC. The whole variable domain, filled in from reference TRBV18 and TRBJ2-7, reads NAGVMQNPRHLVRRRGQEARLRCSPMKGHSHVYWYRQLPEEGLKFMVYLQKENIIDESGMPKERFSAEFPKEGPSILRIQQVVRGDSAAYFCASSRTGSSYEQYFGPGTRLTVT.

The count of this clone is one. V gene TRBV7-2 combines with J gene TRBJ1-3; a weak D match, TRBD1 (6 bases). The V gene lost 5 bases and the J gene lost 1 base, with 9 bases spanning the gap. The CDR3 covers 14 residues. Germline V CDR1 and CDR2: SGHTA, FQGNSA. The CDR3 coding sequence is TGTGCCAGCAGCACTACAGGGTCTGGAAACACCATATATTTT. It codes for CASSTTGSGNTIYF.

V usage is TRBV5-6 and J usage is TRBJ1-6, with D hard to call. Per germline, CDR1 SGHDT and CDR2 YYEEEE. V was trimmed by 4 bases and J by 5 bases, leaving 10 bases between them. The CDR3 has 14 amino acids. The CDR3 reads CASSRLGNNSPLHF. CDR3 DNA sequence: TGTGCCAGCAGCCGACTCGGAAATAATTCACCCCTCCACTTT.

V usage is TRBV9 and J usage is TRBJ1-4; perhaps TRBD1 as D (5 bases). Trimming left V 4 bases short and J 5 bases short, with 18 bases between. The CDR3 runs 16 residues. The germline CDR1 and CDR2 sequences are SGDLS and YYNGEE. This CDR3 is CASSRGDDRPNEKLFF. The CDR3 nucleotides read TGTGCCAGCAGCCGCGGGGACGACAGACCAAATGAAAAACTGTTTTTT.

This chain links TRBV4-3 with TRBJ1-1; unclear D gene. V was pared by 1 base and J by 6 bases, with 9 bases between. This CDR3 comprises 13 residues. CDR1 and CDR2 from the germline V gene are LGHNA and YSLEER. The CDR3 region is CASSQVGVAEAFF. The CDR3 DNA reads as TGCGCCAGCAGCCAAGTTGGTGTCGCTGAAGCTTTCTTT.

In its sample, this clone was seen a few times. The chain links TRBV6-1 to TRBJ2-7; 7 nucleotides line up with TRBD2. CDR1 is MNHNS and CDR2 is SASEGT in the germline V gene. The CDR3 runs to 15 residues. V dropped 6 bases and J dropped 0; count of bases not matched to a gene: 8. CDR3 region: CASSLGGEGSYEQYV. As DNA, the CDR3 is TGTGCCAGCAGCTTAGGCGGGGAGGGCTCCTACGAGCAGTACGTC.

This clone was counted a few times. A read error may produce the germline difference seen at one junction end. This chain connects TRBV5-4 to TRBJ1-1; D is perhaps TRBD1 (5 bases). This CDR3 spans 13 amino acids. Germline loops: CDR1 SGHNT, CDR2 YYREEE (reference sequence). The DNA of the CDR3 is TGTGCCAGCAGCCCAATTGCAAGGGACGCCTGGATTTTT. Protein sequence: CASSPIARDAWIF.

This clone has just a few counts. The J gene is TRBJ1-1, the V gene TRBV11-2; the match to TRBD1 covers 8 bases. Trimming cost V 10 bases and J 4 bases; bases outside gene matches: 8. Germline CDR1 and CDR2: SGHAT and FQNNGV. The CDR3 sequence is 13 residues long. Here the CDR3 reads CATQGQGGTEAFF. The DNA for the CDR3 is TGTGCCACCCAAGGACAGGGTGGCACTGAAGCTTTCTTT.

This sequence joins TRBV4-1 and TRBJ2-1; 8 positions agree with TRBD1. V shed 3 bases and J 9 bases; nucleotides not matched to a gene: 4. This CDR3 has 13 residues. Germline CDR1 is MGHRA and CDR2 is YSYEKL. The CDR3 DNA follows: TGCGCCAGCAGCCAGGACAGGGTGGTTGAGCAGTTCTTC. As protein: CASSQDRVVEQFF.

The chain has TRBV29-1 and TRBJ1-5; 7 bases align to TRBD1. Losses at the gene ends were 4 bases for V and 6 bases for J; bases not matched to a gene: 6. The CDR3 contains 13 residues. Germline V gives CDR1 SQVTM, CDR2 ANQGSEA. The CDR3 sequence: CSVVGQPGQPQHF. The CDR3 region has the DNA TGCAGCGTTGTGGGACAGCCGGGTCAGCCCCAGCATTTT.

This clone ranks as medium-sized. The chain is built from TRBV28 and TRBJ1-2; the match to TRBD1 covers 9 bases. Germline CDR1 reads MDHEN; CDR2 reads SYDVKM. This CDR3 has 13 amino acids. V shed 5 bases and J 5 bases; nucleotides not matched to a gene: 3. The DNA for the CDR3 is TGTGCCAGCAGTCCGGGACAGGGATATGGCTACACCTTC. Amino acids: CASSPGQGYGYTF.

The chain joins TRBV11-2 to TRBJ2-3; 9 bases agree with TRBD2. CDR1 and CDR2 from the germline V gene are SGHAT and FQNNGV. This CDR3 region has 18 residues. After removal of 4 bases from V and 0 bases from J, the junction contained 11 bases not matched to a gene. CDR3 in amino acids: CASSSRNSGSRSTDTQYF. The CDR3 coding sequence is TGTGCCAGCAGCTCGAGGAATAGCGGGAGCCGTAGCACAGATACGCAGTATTTT.

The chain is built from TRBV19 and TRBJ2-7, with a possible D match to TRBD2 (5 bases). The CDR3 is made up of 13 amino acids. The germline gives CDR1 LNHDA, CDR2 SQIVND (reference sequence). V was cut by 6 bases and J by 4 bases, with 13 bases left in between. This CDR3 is CASRPEGKYEQYF. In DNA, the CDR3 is TGTGCCAGTAGACCAGAGGGAAAATACGAGCAGTACTTC.

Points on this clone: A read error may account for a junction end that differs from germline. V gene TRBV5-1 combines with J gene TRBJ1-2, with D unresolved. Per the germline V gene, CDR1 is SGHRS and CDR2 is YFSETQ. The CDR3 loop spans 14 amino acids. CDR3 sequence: CASNLERGTNGYTF. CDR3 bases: TGCGCCAGCAACTTGGAACGGGGAACGAACGGCTACACCTTC.